Presented here are 27 T cell receptor beta chains from one specimen sequenced in a study of T cells in Graves' hyperthyroidism and ophthalmopathy. TCR beta CDR3 regions were amplified from RNA transcripts. First-round RT-PCR of the TCR CDR3 relied on the HTBI primer set. TCRdb used MiXCR to reprocess the multiplex PCR reads, holding one entry per CDR3 protein. The sample gives around 500,000 distinct CDR3 sequences, 13% to 15% of which show up once; approximately 13% is in the top ten. Sequencing was carried out using blood. These receptor sequences come from a woman in her thirties or forties with Graves' hyperthyroidism.

Concerning this clonotype: A much larger clone differs by one base, so this may be a read error. The rearrangement joins TRBV5-1 to TRBJ2-7; 9 bases align to TRBD1. V lost 4 bases and J lost 6; bases outside the gene matches: 11. The CDR3 contains 15 residues. The germline CDR1 and CDR2 sequences are SGHRS and YFSETQ. The chain's CDR3 is CASSSLTGQGSEQYF. In DNA, the CDR3 is TGCGCCAGCAGCAGTCTAACGGGACAGGGAAGCGAGCAGTACTTC.

This clonotype came up many times. The chain is built from TRBV28 and TRBJ1-2; D not resolved. Germline assignment: CDR1 MDHEN and CDR2 SYDVKM. The CDR3 totals 15 residues. V was clipped by 2 bases and J by 5 bases, with 15 bases between them. The DNA for the CDR3 is TGTGCCAGCAGTTTACGTGTCGACACCTTATATGGCTACACCTTC. It encodes CASSLRVDTLYGYTF.

This clonotype was counted many times. The V and J genes are TRBV28 and TRBJ1-4; TRBD1 agrees at 7 bases. Germline CDR1 reads MDHEN; CDR2 reads SYDVKM. J was trimmed by 0 bases and V by 7 bases; bases with no gene match: 14. CDR3 size: 18 residues. The CDR3 DNA reads TGTGCCAGCACACCCGGCGGACCCACAGGGGCAACTAATGAAAAACTGTTTTTT. Amino acids: CASTPGGPTGATNEKLFF.

This clonotype was detected ten times or more. The CDR3 DNA reads as TGCAGTGCGGAATCCGGGACTGTCTCCTACAATGAGCAGTTCTTC. It translates to CSAESGTVSYNEQFF. The chain carries TRBV20-1 and TRBJ2-1, with a weak D call TRBD2 (6 bases). V was shortened by 6 bases and J by 0 bases, with 15 bases between the two germline ends. The CDR3 loop spans 15 amino acids. Germline loops: CDR1 DFQATT, CDR2 SNEGSKA (reference sequence).

This clonotype has just a few counts. This rearrangement joins TRBV4-2 to TRBJ2-3; weak D call: TRBD2 (5 bases). V lost 0 bases and J lost 0, with 10 bases in between. Germline CDR1 LGHNA, CDR2 YNFKEQ. This CDR3 region has 16 residues. CDR3 region: CASSQDGGGSTDTQYF. CDR3 bases: TGTGCCAGCAGCCAAGATGGAGGCGGAAGCACAGATACGCAGTATTTT.

This clonotype was observed at least ten times. The J gene is TRBJ2-2, the V gene TRBV27, with TRBD2 matching over 7 bases. There are 15 residues in the CDR3. Germline values: CDR1 MNHEY, CDR2 SMNVEV (reference sequence). V lost 6 bases, J lost 2 bases, and 6 bases stayed unmatched. The CDR3 region has the DNA TGTGCCAGCAGGGTAGCGGGCGCCAACACCGGGGAGCTGTTTTTT. It specifies CASRVAGANTGELFF.

This chain links TRBV10-2 with TRBJ2-7; D perhaps matches TRBD2 (7 bases). The V gene lost 6 bases and the J gene lost 3 bases, with 24 bases spanning the gap. This CDR3 has 17 amino acids. Germline values: CDR1 WSHSY, CDR2 SAAADI. In DNA, the CDR3 is TGCGCCAGCAGCCACTCCCCAGGGGCGGGGGCGCTCTACGAGCAGTACTTC. Encoded protein: CASSHSPGAGALYEQYF.

This clonotype was observed many times. This chain joins TRBV5-1 and TRBJ2-3, with D possibly matching TRBD2 (5 bases). V lost 5 bases to trimming and J lost 2 bases, with 15 bases between them. Germline loops: CDR1 SGHRS, CDR2 YFSETQ. The CDR3 length is 15 residues. CDR3: CASRPAGADTDTQYF. CDR3 nucleotides: TGCGCCAGCAGACCGGCCGGAGCGGACACAGATACGCAGTATTTT. Variable domain in full (rest from reference TRBV5-1 and TRBJ2-3): KAGVTQTPRYLIKTRGQQVTLSCSPISGHRSVSWYQQTPGQGLQFLFEYFSETQRNKGNFPGRFSGRQFSNSRSEMNVSTLELGDSALYLCASRPAGADTDTQYFGPGTRLTVL.

At least ten counts were recorded for this clonotype. V gene TRBV2 combines with J gene TRBJ2-7, with D possibly TRBD1 on 5 matching bases. This CDR3 comprises 15 residues. V was trimmed by 7 bases and J by 0 bases, leaving 16 bases between them. Germline-derived CDR1 and CDR2 are SNHLY and FYNNEI. The CDR3 protein is CASNGDRIISYEQYF. The CDR3 DNA sequence: TGTGCCAGCAACGGAGACAGAATAATCTCCTACGAGCAGTACTTC.

Only a few counts were recorded for this clonotype. The chain uses TRBV20-1 and TRBJ2-7; TRBD2 matches 14 bases. CDR1 DFQATT and CDR2 SNEGSKA come from the germline V gene (reference sequence). V trimming: 6 bases; J trimming: 3 bases; junction bases outside the gene matches: 7. The CDR3 totals 15 residues. CDR3 DNA sequence: TGCAGTGCCAGGGGACTAGCGGGAGAAAGCTACGAGCAGTACTTC. It translates to CSARGLAGESYEQYF.

This clonotype was picked up a small number of times. The rearrangement joins TRBV20-1 to TRBJ2-7, with 8 bases matching TRBD1. This CDR3 is 14 amino acids long. J gave up 0 bases and V 2 bases, and 3 bases lay outside the gene matches. Germline assignment: CDR1 DFQATT and CDR2 SNEGSKA (reference sequence). The chain's CDR3 is CSARRTGSSYEQYF. As DNA, the CDR3 is TGCAGTGCTAGACGGACAGGGAGCTCCTACGAGCAGTACTTC.

The sample holds many counts of this clonotype. CDR3 coding DNA: TGTGCCAGCGGGACTAGCGGGAGTTCGGTCACCGGGGAGCTGTTTTTT. It translates to CASGTSGSSVTGELFF. V usage is TRBV2 and J usage is TRBJ2-2, with 14 nucleotides matching TRBD2. There are 16 residues in the CDR3. J gave up 4 bases and V 8 bases, and 6 bases lay outside the gene matches. Per germline, CDR1 SNHLY and CDR2 FYNNEI.

The chain combines TRBV13 with TRBJ1-2; D may be TRBD1 (5 bases). The CDR3 is 16 amino acids. The V gene lost 2 bases and the J gene lost 8 bases, with 21 bases spanning the gap. Per the germline V gene, CDR1 is PRHDT and CDR2 is FYEKMQ (reference sequence). CDR3 loop: CASSLPSDTIRGGYTF. In nucleotides, the CDR3 is TGTGCCAGCAGCTTACCCTCGGACACAATCCGGGGGGGCTACACCTTC.

This clonotype came up many times. This chain connects TRBV28 to TRBJ1-1, with TRBD1 as a possible D gene (5 bases). Germline CDR1 and CDR2: MDHEN and SYDVKM. With 5 bases removed from V and 0 bases from J, the gap between germline ends came to 19 bases. This CDR3 contains 17 residues. The CDR3, as DNA: TGTGCCAGCAGTACGAACCGGGACGGCCTCATGAACACTGAAGCTTTCTTT. Residues: CASSTNRDGLMNTEAFF.

This clonotype was seen repeatedly, ten times or more. The chain links TRBV5-1 to TRBJ1-2; maybe TRBD1 (5 bases). Germline V lookup: CDR1 SGHRS, CDR2 YFSETQ. The CDR3 length is 15 residues. The V end lost 4 bases, the J end lost 3 bases, and 16 bases lay between the germline ends. The CDR3 sequence: CASSPWRTGDYGYTF. The CDR3 DNA follows: TGCGCCAGCAGCCCCTGGAGAACAGGCGACTATGGCTACACCTTC.

The rearrangement uses TRBV19 and TRBJ1-1, with a possible D match to TRBD1 (5 bases). CDR1 is LNHDA, CDR2 SQIVND, per germline (reference sequence). This CDR3 spans 13 amino acids. Trimming took 5 bases from V and 3 from J, leaving 10 bases between them. As DNA, the CDR3 is TGTGCCAGTAGTTCGTGGGGGGACACTGAAGCTTTCTTT. This sequence encodes CASSSWGDTEAFF.

Only a few counts were recorded for this clonotype. V gene TRBV20-1 combines with J gene TRBJ2-3, with D perhaps TRBD2 (5 bases). The CDR3 covers 12 residues. From germline, CDR1 is DFQATT and CDR2 SNEGSKA (reference sequence). Trimming left V 8 bases short and J 0 bases short, with 9 bases between. In DNA form, the CDR3 reads TGCAGTAACGGGATGAGCACAGATACGCAGTATTTT. Protein product: CSNGMSTDTQYF.

This clonotype was picked up many times. This chain links TRBV3-1 with TRBJ2-1; 12 positions match TRBD2. With V trimmed by 1 base and J by 13 bases, 2 bases remained unmatched. Germline CDR1 reads LGHDT; CDR2 reads YNNKEL (reference sequence). The CDR3 loop spans 13 amino acids. The CDR3 DNA reads as TGTGCCAGCAGCCAAGGGACTAGCGGGACCCAGTTCTTC. Protein: CASSQGTSGTQFF.

This clonotype was seen repeatedly, ten times or more. The chain combines TRBV2 with TRBJ1-5; D remains unclear. The germline V gene has CDR1 SNHLY and CDR2 FYNNEI. The ends were cut back, 7 bases at V and 0 bases at J, with 7 bases in the middle. The CDR3 totals 13 residues. CDR3 residues: CASIDDSNQPQHF. The CDR3 bases are TGTGCCAGCATAGATGATAGCAATCAGCCCCAGCATTTT. The full variable domain, its missing parts supplied by reference TRBV2 and TRBJ1-5, is EPEVTQTPSHQVTQMGQEVILRCVPISNHLYFYWYRQILGQKVEFLVSFYNNEISEKSEIFDDQFSVERPDGSNFTLKIRSTKLEDSAMYFCASIDDSNQPQHFGDGTRLSIL.

This clonotype was counted ten times or more. The rearrangement uses TRBV5-1 and TRBJ1-1, with D maybe TRBD1 (5 bases). The CDR3 runs 16 residues. V lost 0 bases to trimming and J lost 8 bases, with 20 bases between them. CDR1 SGHRS and CDR2 YFSETQ come from the germline V gene. The CDR3 loop reads CASSLAPGRTSPEAFF. Written as DNA, the CDR3 is TGCGCCAGCAGCTTGGCCCCGGGACGGACCTCACCAGAAGCTTTCTTT.

This clonotype was counted ten times or more. The chain recombines TRBV6-1 with TRBJ2-7, with D perhaps TRBD1 or TRBD2 (7 bases each). The CDR3 has 15 amino acids. V lost 5 bases to trimming and J lost 3 bases, with 17 bases between them. Per germline, CDR1 MNHNS and CDR2 SASEGT. The CDR3 reads CASSPGGGGRYEQYF. The CDR3 DNA sequence: TGTGCCAGCAGTCCTGGGGGAGGGGGCCGCTACGAGCAGTACTTC.

There are a few counts of this clonotype. V usage is TRBV15 and J usage is TRBJ2-7; 11 positions agree with TRBD2. Germline trimming cut 3 bases from V and 1 base from J; bases unmatched to any gene: 5. Germline CDR1 LNHNV, CDR2 YYDKDF (reference sequence). The CDR3 has 16 residues. CDR3 sequence reads: CATSRGLAATSYEQYF. The CDR3 DNA sequence: TGTGCCACCAGCAGGGGACTAGCGGCCACATCCTACGAGCAGTACTTC.

The J gene is TRBJ2-1, the V gene TRBV6-2 or TRBV6-3, with D uncertain. CDR3 length equals 14 residues. Germline V gene sequence: CDR1 MNHEY, CDR2 SVGEGT. V was pared by 3 bases and J by 6 bases, with 12 bases between. CDR3 loop: CASSYGSTLNEQFF. The CDR3 DNA sequence: TGTGCCAGCAGTTATGGATCAACCCTCAATGAGCAGTTCTTC.

This clonotype was seen only a few times. The chain carries TRBV27 and TRBJ1-4, with 10 nucleotides matching TRBD1. Germline values: CDR1 MNHEY, CDR2 SMNVEV (reference sequence). The junction had 10 bases not matched to a gene; V was cut back by 7 bases and J by 8 bases. CDR3 length: 15 residues. The CDR3 here is CASKVLGDRGEKLFF. Written as DNA, the CDR3 is TGTGCCAGCAAGGTTTTGGGGGACAGGGGCGAAAAACTGTTTTTT.

There are many counts of this clonotype. This chain joins TRBV5-1 and TRBJ1-6, with 7 nucleotides matching TRBD1. CDR1 and CDR2 (germline): SGHRS, YFSETQ. CDR3 length equals 14 residues. Trimming cost V 2 bases and J 10 bases; bases outside gene matches: 6. CDR3 region: CASSFGQDRSPLHF. The CDR3 DNA is TGCGCCAGCAGCTTCGGACAGGATCGGTCACCCCTCCACTTT. Full variable domain (outside the CDR3, taken from reference TRBV5-1 and TRBJ1-6): KAGVTQTPRYLIKTRGQQVTLSCSPISGHRSVSWYQQTPGQGLQFLFEYFSETQRNKGNFPGRFSGRQFSNSRSEMNVSTLELGDSALYLCASSFGQDRSPLHFGNGTRLTVT.

The V gene is TRBV19, the J gene TRBJ2-1; 13 bases are shared with TRBD2. V was pared by 6 bases and J by 5 bases, with 4 bases of the junction left unmatched. CDR1 is LNHDA and CDR2 is SQIVND in the germline V gene (reference sequence). The CDR3 covers 15 residues. The CDR3, as DNA: TGTGCCAGTAGGCCCGGGACTAGCGGGAACAATGAGCAGTTCTTC. It codes for CASRPGTSGNNEQFF.

This clonotype was counted ten times or more. The chain is built from TRBV5-1 and TRBJ2-3, with TRBD2 matching 15 bases. The germline CDR1 and CDR2 sequences are SGHRS and YFSETQ. The CDR3 runs 15 residues. The V gene end was trimmed by 3 bases and the J gene end by 6 bases; junction bases not matched to a gene: 2. The CDR3, as DNA: TGCGCCAGCAGCTGGGGGACTAGCGGGGGGGATACGCAGTATTTT. The encoded protein is CASSWGTSGGDTQYF.